The source of this T cell receptor (beta chain) is a study of cytomegalovirus exposure and HLA in healthy donors. Study in general: There were 117 million unique TCR beta sequences, drawn from about 179 million T cells, in an earlier analysis.

V lost 1 base, J lost 5 bases, and 16 bases lay in between. From germline, CDR1 is MNHNS and CDR2 SASEGT. The CDR3 consists of 16 residues. The PCR used 60 Vbeta and 13 Jbeta primers. In the authors' methods: Among the unique TCR beta chains that a later analysis counted, about 81 million in all, around 11 million were shared. The table came from immunoSEQ multiplex PCR; TCRdb's copy has only in-frame clones and leaves some out. From that table come the V and J calls and clone size; the DNA was used to work out D and trimming. The sample lists roughly 200,000 clones, less than 90% occurring once. The source material was PBMCs. This receptor was identified in a young woman in good health and CMV-seronegative. The V gene is TRBV6-1, the J gene TRBJ2-3, with a tentative D call TRBD1 (6 bases). CDR3 bases: TGTGCCAGCAGTGAAGTATGGGGGCCCACGGGAGATACGCAGTATTTT. This translates into CASSEVWGPTGDTQYF.